The 29 T cell receptor beta chains below come from one sample, sequenced in a study of T cells in Graves' hyperthyroidism and ophthalmopathy. The source material, RNA transcripts, was used to amplify TCR beta CDR3 regions. An initial round of RT-PCR targeting the TCR CDR3 relied on the HTBI primer set. TCRdb re-called the multiplex PCR reads through MiXCR, storing one row per CDR3 protein. Of 600,000 to 850,000 distinct CDR3 sequences in the sample, 18% were seen once. The sample was blood. The source of these receptors is a woman in her forties or fifties with Graves' hyperthyroidism that later progressed to Graves' ophthalmopathy.

This clonotype was counted at least ten times. The V call is TRBV11-2, the J call TRBJ2-3; D is uncertain. V shed 6 bases and J shed 0 bases, with 13 bases lying between them. This CDR3 region has 15 residues. Germline values: CDR1 SGHAT, CDR2 FQNNGV. The CDR3 bases are TGTGCCAGCAGATTCCTCAAGGGTAGCACAGATACGCAGTATTTT. This translates into CASRFLKGSTDTQYF.

This clonotype showed up just a few times. The chain couples TRBV30 to TRBJ1-2; perhaps TRBD1 as D (5 bases). This CDR3 has 15 residues. The V gene lost 0 bases and the J gene lost 0 bases, with 11 bases spanning the gap. Germline V gene data show CDR1 as GTSNPN and CDR2 as SVGIG (reference sequence). CDR3 bases: TGTGCCTGGAGTGTAAAGGGGTCCACTAACTATGGCTACACCTTC. Its protein is CAWSVKGSTNYGYTF.

This clonotype was recorded a few times. A much larger clone differs by one base, so this may be a read error. This rearrangement joins TRBV28 to TRBJ2-1, with TRBD1 matching 9 bases. The CDR3 extends over 17 amino acids. Germline values: CDR1 MDHEN, CDR2 SYDVKM. The CDR3 protein is CVSSGRTGTGTYNEQFF. DNA for the CDR3: TGTGTCAGCAGTGGGAGGACCGGGACAGGGACCTACAATGAGCAGTTCTTC.

The chain recombines TRBV2 with TRBJ1-2; possible D gene TRBD1, 5 bases. The germline V gene encodes CDR1 SNHLY and CDR2 FYNNEI. This CDR3 is 13 amino acids long. V gave up 9 bases and J gave up 5 bases, with 16 bases separating them. CDR3 in DNA: TGTGCCAGGACAGCGAAGGATTTGTATGGCTACACCTTC. Its protein is CARTAKDLYGYTF.

A few counts support this clonotype. The rearrangement joins TRBV5-1 to TRBJ2-1; possibly TRBD2 for D (7 bases). Trimming pared 2 bases from V and 4 bases from J, leaving 22 bases between. This CDR3 spans 18 amino acids. CDR1 is SGHRS, CDR2 YFSETQ, per germline. CDR3 sequence reads: CASSLGMRGPKVYNEQFF. The CDR3 bases are TGCGCCAGCAGCTTAGGGATGCGGGGGCCAAAAGTTTACAATGAGCAGTTCTTC.

This clonotype was observed many times. The CDR3 bases are TGTGCCAGCAGCTTAATGCAGGGGAACACTGAAGCTTTCTTT. Translated: CASSLMQGNTEAFF. The rearrangement links TRBV7-8 to TRBJ1-1, with D perhaps TRBD1 (5 bases). CDR3 length: 14 amino acids. From germline, CDR1 is SGHVS and CDR2 FQNEAQ. Trimming pared 2 bases from V and 1 base from J, leaving 8 bases between.

This clonotype was detected ten times or more. V gene TRBV6-1 combines with J gene TRBJ2-5, with 10 bases aligning to TRBD2. CDR1 is MNHNS, CDR2 SASEGT, per germline. V lost 4 bases to trimming and J lost 1 base; unmatched junction nucleotides: 3. This CDR3 spans 15 amino acids. This CDR3 is CASSARTSGQETQYF. The CDR3 nucleotides read TGTGCCAGCAGTGCCCGGACTAGCGGCCAAGAGACCCAGTACTTC.

The chain is built from TRBV9 and TRBJ2-1; D is ambiguous. The germline V gene has CDR1 SGDLS and CDR2 YYNGEE. This CDR3 is 15 amino acids long. The V end was cut by 0 bases, the J end by 4 bases, with 11 bases between. The CDR3 bases are TGTGCCAGCAGCGTAGAAGGACGGAGATACAATGAGCAGTTCTTC. Encoded protein: CASSVEGRRYNEQFF.

The sample holds a few counts of this clonotype. The CDR3 DNA reads as TGCAGCGTTGAAGAAGGCCCAGAGACCCAGTACTTC. Its protein product is CSVEEGPETQYF. V gene TRBV29-1 combines with J gene TRBJ2-5; D is ambiguous. The germline CDR1 and CDR2 sequences are SQVTM and ANQGSEA. V shed 0 bases and J shed 4 bases, with 6 bases lying between them. The CDR3 extends over 12 amino acids. The complete variable domain, with remaining parts taken from reference TRBV29-1 and TRBJ2-5, reads SAVISQKPSRDICQRGTSLTIQCQVDSQVTMMFWYRQQPGQSLTLIATANQGSEATYESGFVIDKFPISRPNLTFSTLTVSNMSPEDSSIYLCSVEEGPETQYFGPGTRLLVL.

The chain uses TRBV27 and TRBJ1-3, with 8 bases matching TRBD1. This CDR3 has 16 amino acids. The germline V gene has CDR1 MNHEY and CDR2 SMNVEV (reference sequence). The V gene end was trimmed by 6 bases and the J gene end by 1 base; junction bases not matched to a gene: 8. CDR3 amino acids: CASRITGGLSGNTIYF. DNA for the CDR3: TGTGCCAGCAGAATCACAGGGGGACTTTCTGGAAACACCATATATTTT.

This clonotype occurred a few times. The rearrangement joins TRBV20-1 to TRBJ1-6; D call uncertain. The V gene's germline CDR1 is DFQATT and CDR2 SNEGSKA (reference sequence). V was shortened by 2 bases and J by 8 bases, with 16 bases between the two germline ends. The CDR3 length is 15 residues. As DNA, the CDR3 is TGCAGTGCTAGACCCTCGACGAGGGCAGATTCACCCCTCCACTTT. It encodes CSARPSTRADSPLHF.

This clonotype was counted only a few times. The chain carries TRBV19 and TRBJ1-5; perhaps TRBD1 as D (5 bases). CDR1 LNHDA and CDR2 SQIVND come from the germline V gene (reference sequence). The length of the CDR3 is 15 residues. Trimming left V 8 bases short and J 3 bases short, with 17 bases between. Here the CDR3 DNA reads TGTGCCAGTGAGGAACGGACATCACTCAATCAGCCCCAGCATTTT. Protein: CASEERTSLNQPQHF.

At least ten counts were recorded for this clonotype. The V and J genes are TRBV29-1 and TRBJ2-5, with D possibly matching TRBD1 (6 bases). With 5 bases removed from V and 2 bases from J, the gap between germline ends came to 18 bases. The germline V gene encodes CDR1 SQVTM and CDR2 ANQGSEA. This CDR3 contains 15 residues. The CDR3 is CSVLTPPGHQETQYF. The CDR3, as DNA: TGCAGCGTTCTTACCCCCCCGGGACATCAAGAGACCCAGTACTTC.

The chain links TRBV7-9 to TRBJ2-1; D uncertain. V was cut by 6 bases and J by 6 bases, with 9 bases left in between. Germline CDR1 reads SEHNR; CDR2 reads FQNEAQ (reference sequence). The CDR3 is 12 residues long. CDR3 residues: CASSGQGNEQFF. CDR3 nucleotides: TGTGCCAGCAGTGGTCAAGGCAATGAGCAGTTCTTC.

This clonotype appeared many times. The rearrangement joins TRBV3-1 to TRBJ1-2; weak D call: TRBD1 (6 bases). The ends were cut back, 4 bases at V and 4 bases at J, with 13 bases in the middle. This CDR3 comprises 14 residues. Germline V lookup: CDR1 LGHDT, CDR2 YNNKEL (reference sequence). This CDR3 is CASSPRTAVYGYTF. The CDR3 nucleotides read TGTGCCAGCAGCCCCCGGACAGCCGTCTATGGCTACACCTTC.

A word on this clonotype: A much larger clonotype is one base distant, so this may be a read error. The chain has TRBV5-1 and TRBJ2-1; D unclear. This CDR3 comprises 16 residues. Trimming took off 1 base at V and 0 bases at J, with 11 bases between the two ends. Germline assignment: CDR1 SGHRS and CDR2 YFSETQ. The CDR3 loop is CASSLSRSTSYNEQFF. Here the CDR3 DNA reads TGCGCCAGCAGCTTGTCCCGCTCAACCTCCTACAATGAGCAGTTCTTC.

This clonotype was recorded at least ten times. The chain recombines TRBV27 with TRBJ1-1, with D possibly matching TRBD1 (6 bases). The CDR3 contains 15 residues. Germline assignment: CDR1 MNHEY and CDR2 SMNVEV (reference sequence). Trimming shortened V by 6 bases and J by 2 bases, and 16 bases separated the two germline ends. The CDR3 reads CASSPSGGRNTEAFF. In DNA, the CDR3 is TGTGCCAGCAGCCCTTCTGGGGGGCGAAACACTGAAGCTTTCTTT.

This clonotype has just a few counts. The gene calls are TRBV19 and TRBJ2-5, with 12 nucleotides matching TRBD2. The length of the CDR3 is 14 residues. From germline, CDR1 is LNHDA and CDR2 SQIVND (reference sequence). J was trimmed by 5 bases and V by 3 bases; bases with no gene match: 1. The CDR3 spells CASSMTSGGETQYF. CDR3 DNA: TGTGCCAGTAGTATGACTAGCGGGGGTGAGACCCAGTACTTC. Using reference TRBV19 and TRBJ2-5 for the parts outside the CDR3, the full variable domain is DGGITQSPKYLFRKEGQNVTLSCEQNLNHDAMYWYRQDPGQGLRLIYYSQIVNDFQKGDIAEGYSVSREKKESFPLTVTSAQKNPTAFYLCASSMTSGGETQYFGPGTRLLVL.

V usage is TRBV20-1 and J usage is TRBJ2-3; weak D call: TRBD2 (7 bases). Germline V gives CDR1 DFQATT, CDR2 SNEGSKA (reference sequence). The V and J ends lost 8 bases and 4 bases respectively, with 19 bases between them. The CDR3 sequence is 14 residues long. CDR3 sequence (DNA): TGCAGTACAGAGAACCCGGGGGGCGCAGATACGCAGTATTTT. Amino acids: CSTENPGGADTQYF.

V gene TRBV19 combines with J gene TRBJ1-2, with 7 positions matching TRBD1. V was pared by 5 bases and J by 8 bases, with 20 bases of the junction left unmatched. The CDR3 sequence is 17 residues long. From germline, CDR1 is LNHDA and CDR2 SQIVND (reference sequence). CDR3: CASSSLTGNADAEGYTF. CDR3 DNA sequence: TGTGCCAGTAGTTCCCTGACAGGGAATGCCGATGCGGAAGGCTACACCTTC.

The chain employs TRBV3-1 and TRBJ2-5, with D possibly TRBD1 on 5 matching bases. Germline CDR1 is LGHDT and CDR2 is YNNKEL (reference sequence). V lost 1 base to trimming and J lost 1 base, with 16 bases between them. This CDR3 is built from 17 residues. The CDR3 is CASSQGLFGHFQETQYF. In nucleotides, the CDR3 is TGTGCCAGCAGCCAAGGTTTATTCGGACACTTCCAAGAGACCCAGTACTTC.

This rearrangement joins TRBV5-1 to TRBJ1-1; 7 nucleotides line up with TRBD1. Germline CDR1 is SGHRS and CDR2 is YFSETQ. The CDR3 extends over 17 amino acids. Trimming cost V 4 bases and J 0 bases; bases outside gene matches: 12. As DNA, the CDR3 is TGCGCCAGCAGCATCGGACAGGCGCCAAAGATGAACACTGAAGCTTTCTTT. Amino acid sequence: CASSIGQAPKMNTEAFF.

This clonotype appeared a single time. The chain combines TRBV19 with TRBJ1-6, with TRBD1 matching 9 bases. CDR3 length: 12 amino acids. Germline V gene lookup returns CDR1 LNHDA and CDR2 SQIVND (reference sequence). V trimming: 3 bases; J trimming: 15 bases; junction bases outside the gene matches: 3. CDR3 amino acids: CASSIRDRDLHF. The CDR3 DNA is TGTGCCAGTAGTATCCGGGACAGGGACCTCCACTTT.

This chain links TRBV6-1 with TRBJ1-5; no reliable D call. The CDR3 contains 13 residues. V dropped 7 bases and J dropped 4 bases, with 11 bases sitting between them. Germline V lookup: CDR1 MNHNS, CDR2 SASEGT. The CDR3 region is CASTPSVNQPQHF. The CDR3 bases are TGTGCCAGCACCCCATCCGTGAATCAGCCCCAGCATTTT.

The chain employs TRBV20-1 and TRBJ1-4; possibly TRBD1 for D (5 bases). Trimming removed 3 bases from V and 8 bases from J, with 19 bases in between. The CDR3 has 15 residues. In germline, CDR1 is DFQATT, CDR2 SNEGSKA (reference sequence). In DNA form, the CDR3 reads TGCAGTGCTAGCCCCCTTAGGGGCGCGAGGGAAAAACTGTTTTTT. The encoded protein is CSASPLRGAREKLFF.

This rearrangement joins TRBV29-1 to TRBJ1-1, with D uncertain. Between the trimmed V and J ends, which lost 7 bases and 1 base, there was a span of 10 bases. The germline CDR1 and CDR2 sequences are SQVTM and ANQGSEA. This CDR3 contains 12 residues. The CDR3 region is CSGKRPNTEAFF. DNA for the CDR3: TGCAGCGGAAAAAGACCGAACACTGAAGCTTTCTTT.

This clonotype was seen repeatedly, ten times or more. The genes are TRBV20-1 and TRBJ1-5; D is unclear. This CDR3 comprises 13 residues. Looked up from germline, CDR1 is DFQATT and CDR2 is SNEGSKA (reference sequence). V was pared by 6 bases and J by 6 bases, with 15 bases between. The CDR3 region is CSASRLEGQPQHF. For the CDR3, the DNA is TGCAGTGCCTCCAGGCTCGAAGGTCAGCCCCAGCATTTT.

This clonotype was seen a handful of times. V is TRBV7-8 and J is TRBJ1-6, with D possibly matching TRBD1 (6 bases). Trimming shortened V by 6 bases and J by 10 bases, and 19 bases separated the two germline ends. The length of the CDR3 is 15 residues. From germline, CDR1 is SGHVS and CDR2 FQNEAQ. The CDR3 region has the DNA TGTGCCAGCAGATTGGACAGAATCCTGCCATCACCCCTCCACTTT. It codes for CASRLDRILPSPLHF.

Only a few counts were recorded for this clonotype. V and J are TRBV6-1 and TRBJ1-4; D remains unclear. V was cut by 5 bases and J by 0 bases, with 13 bases left in between. Germline V CDR1 and CDR2: MNHNS, SASEGT. The CDR3 covers 16 residues. CDR3 protein: CASSPAGSTTNEKLFF. As DNA, the CDR3 is TGTGCCAGCAGTCCCGCGGGAAGTACAACTAATGAAAAACTGTTTTTT.